One and the same sample provided the 22 T cell receptor beta chains below, sequenced in a study of T cell clonotyping in hematopoietic cell transplantation. The table came from immunoSEQ multiplex PCR; TCRdb's copy has only in-frame clones and leaves some out. This table has under 7,500 clones, over 70% appearing once. Here the sequenced sample was PBMCs, taken 100 days after allogeneic stem cell transplant. These receptors came from a male patient aged 45-60 years who had an allogeneic stem cell transplant from an unrelated donor, so the T cells may come from the graft donor. Some clones in this sample may be carry-over from other donors' samples.

The V gene is TRBV6-5, the J gene TRBJ1-2, with D unclear. CDR1 is MNHEY, CDR2 SVGAGI, per germline. The CDR3 is 15 amino acids. Trimming shortened V by 0 bases and J by 2 bases, and 10 bases separated the two germline ends. The CDR3 sequence is CASSYSIPANYGYTF. CDR3 bases: TGTGCCAGCAGTTACTCGATCCCAGCGAACTATGGCTACACCTTC.

V and J are TRBV13 and TRBJ1-2; no clear D gene. CDR3 length: 12 residues. Germline V gene sequence: CDR1 PRHDT, CDR2 FYEKMQ (reference sequence). With 0 bases removed from V and 6 bases from J, the gap between germline ends came to 5 bases. DNA for the CDR3: TGTGCCAGCAGCTTAGGAGGTAATGGCTACACCTTC. Protein: CASSLGGNGYTF. Complete variable domain (other parts from reference TRBV13 and TRBJ1-2): AAGVIQSPRHLIKEKRETATLKCYPIPRHDTVYWYQQGPGQDPQFLISFYEKMQSDKGSIPDRFSAQQFSDYHSELNMSSLELGDSALYFCASSLGGNGYTFGSGTRLTVV.

V gene TRBV9 combines with J gene TRBJ1-1; D call uncertain. Trimming took off 3 bases at V and 3 bases at J, with 9 bases between the two ends. The CDR3 is made up of 13 amino acids. CDR1 is SGDLS, CDR2 YYNGEE, per germline. The DNA for the CDR3 is TGTGCCAGCAGCGACGGCGGGTACACTGAAGCTTTCTTT. It codes for CASSDGGYTEAFF.

This chain connects TRBV18 to TRBJ1-1; D not certain. V lost 6 bases, J lost 4 bases, and 12 bases lay in between. Germline lookup yields CDR1 KGHSH and CDR2 LQKENI. This CDR3 is 13 amino acids long. The CDR3 DNA follows: TGTGCCAGCTCCCCTGGCGTGGGCACTGAAGCTTTCTTT. Protein product: CASSPGVGTEAFF.

The chain employs TRBV4-3 and TRBJ1-4, with unresolved D. The CDR3 consists of 13 residues. Germline V gene data show CDR1 as LGHNA and CDR2 as YSLEER. V lost 0 bases and J lost 8, with 7 bases in between. The CDR3 is CASSQDLLEKLFF. DNA for the CDR3: TGCGCCAGCAGCCAAGATTTACTAGAAAAACTGTTTTTT.

This chain connects TRBV28 to TRBJ1-5; TRBD1 agrees at 7 bases. V gave up 2 bases and J gave up 0 bases; unmatched junction bases: 13. The CDR3 runs 19 residues. Looked up from germline, CDR1 is MDHEN and CDR2 is SYDVKM. CDR3 amino acids: CASSLGWGITGDSNQPQHF. The CDR3 nucleotides read TGTGCCAGCAGTTTAGGATGGGGGATTACAGGGGATAGCAATCAGCCCCAGCATTTT.

This clone was detected only a few times. The chain employs TRBV19 and TRBJ1-1, with D unresolved. Germline loops: CDR1 LNHDA, CDR2 SQIVND (reference sequence). There are 13 residues in the CDR3. Trimming took 0 bases from V and 8 from J, leaving 10 bases between them. CDR3 region: CASSIEGHGEAFF. The CDR3 region has the DNA TGTGCCAGTAGTATAGAGGGCCACGGAGAAGCTTTCTTT.

Written as DNA, the CDR3 is TGCAGCGCGGCCGGGCGCGGGAACACTGAAGCTTTCTTT. Protein: CSAAGRGNTEAFF. The chain couples TRBV29-1 to TRBJ1-1; D remains ambiguous. Germline V gene lookup returns CDR1 SQVTM and CDR2 ANQGSEA. This CDR3 is built from 13 residues. V was shortened by 7 bases and J by 1 base, with 13 bases between the two germline ends.

The chain recombines TRBV7-8 with TRBJ2-1, with D possibly being TRBD2 (5 bases). CDR3 length: 16 residues. The V gene lost 1 base and the J gene lost 0 bases, with 10 bases spanning the gap. The germline V gene has CDR1 SGHVS and CDR2 FQNEAQ. The CDR3 region is CASSLVVGDSYNEQFF. The CDR3 DNA is TGTGCCAGCAGCTTAGTCGTCGGGGACTCCTACAATGAGCAGTTCTTC. The full variable domain, its missing parts supplied by reference TRBV7-8 and TRBJ2-1, is GAGVSQSPRYKVAKRGQDVALRCDPISGHVSLFWYQQALGQGPEFLTYFQNEAQLDKSGLPSDRFFAERPEGSVSTLKIQRTQQEDSAVYLCASSLVVGDSYNEQFFGPGTRLTVL.

The V gene is TRBV30, the J gene TRBJ1-2; D perhaps matches TRBD1 (5 bases). Germline V gene sequence: CDR1 GTSNPN, CDR2 SVGIG (reference sequence). The CDR3 runs to 12 residues. V lost 3 bases and J lost 8, with 13 bases in between. The CDR3 loop is CAWRGDGPGYTF. The CDR3 nucleotides read TGTGCCTGGAGGGGGGACGGTCCGGGCTACACCTTC.

A single count supports this clone. This rearrangement joins TRBV30 to TRBJ1-2, with D unclear. The CDR3 totals 12 residues. Germline V gene sequence: CDR1 GTSNPN, CDR2 SVGIG (reference sequence). With 8 bases removed from V and 6 bases from J, the gap between germline ends came to 16 bases. The CDR3 DNA follows: TGTGCCACCCTCCGGGGTCCGGATGGCTACACCTTC. Translated: CATLRGPDGYTF. The full variable domain, with the rest looked up from reference TRBV30 and TRBJ1-2, is SQTIHQWPATLVQPVGSPLSLECTVEGTSNPNLYWYRQAAGRGLQLLFYSVGIGQISSEVPQNLSASRPQDRQFILSSKKLLLSDSGFYLCATLRGPDGYTFGSGTRLTVV.

This rearrangement joins TRBV5-1 to TRBJ2-3; the match to TRBD1 covers 7 bases. In germline, CDR1 is SGHRS, CDR2 YFSETQ. V trimming: 4 bases; J trimming: 1 base; junction bases outside the gene matches: 0. This CDR3 has 13 amino acids. CDR3 DNA sequence: TGCGCCAGCAGCCAGGGGGGCACAGATACGCAGTATTTT. It specifies CASSQGGTDTQYF.

V gene TRBV28 combines with J gene TRBJ1-2; D gene uncertain. CDR1 is MDHEN, CDR2 SYDVKM, per germline. This CDR3 has 12 residues. V was pared by 5 bases and J by 5 bases, with 9 bases between. CDR3 in DNA: TGTGCCAGCAGTCTGCCTAGATATGGCTACACCTTC. Protein sequence: CASSLPRYGYTF.

This chain connects TRBV25-1 to TRBJ1-2, with D possibly being TRBD1 (5 bases). This CDR3 has 11 amino acids. Trimming pared 5 bases from V and 8 bases from J, leaving 9 bases between. Germline V lookup: CDR1 MGHDK, CDR2 SYGVNS. CDR3: CASSQGGGYTF. The CDR3 DNA sequence: TGTGCCAGCAGTCAGGGAGGAGGCTACACCTTC.

The rearrangement uses TRBV5-4 and TRBJ1-1, with D unresolved. V dropped 0 bases and J dropped 7 bases, with 19 bases sitting between them. The CDR3 is made up of 16 amino acids. CDR1 SGHNT and CDR2 YYREEE come from the germline V gene (reference sequence). CDR3 in DNA: TGTGCCAGCAGCTTGGTATTAACACAGTACTCCGTTGAAGCTTTCTTT. Amino acids: CASSLVLTQYSVEAFF.

V is TRBV30 and J is TRBJ2-1, with D unclear. CDR1 GTSNPN and CDR2 SVGIG come from the germline V gene (reference sequence). The CDR3 is made up of 10 amino acids. V dropped 8 bases and J dropped 5 bases, with 7 bases sitting between them. Here the CDR3 DNA reads TGTGCCATATATGACAATGAGCAGTTCTTC. It codes for CAIYDNEQFF.

This rearrangement joins TRBV6-6 to TRBJ1-2; no definite D call. Trimming took off 2 bases at V and 6 bases at J, with 7 bases between the two ends. Germline assignment: CDR1 MNHNY and CDR2 SVGAGI (reference sequence). This CDR3 region has 12 residues. The CDR3 is CASSYREDGYTF. The CDR3 DNA reads as TGTGCCAGCAGTTACAGAGAGGATGGCTACACCTTC.

The chain has TRBV5-4 and TRBJ2-2; D remains unclear. V lost 1 base and J lost 2, with 0 bases in between. Germline loops: CDR1 SGHNT, CDR2 YYREEE (reference sequence). The CDR3 has 12 residues. The CDR3 spells CASSLNTGELFF. The DNA for the CDR3 is TGTGCCAGCAGCTTGAACACCGGGGAGCTGTTTTTT.

The V and J genes are TRBV5-6 and TRBJ2-7; tentatively, D is TRBD1 (6 bases). The CDR3 length is 13 residues. Germline V gene lookup returns CDR1 SGHDT and CDR2 YYEEEE. V was shortened by 3 bases and J by 5 bases, with 12 bases between the two germline ends. Here the CDR3 DNA reads TGTGCCAGCAGCTCAACAGGGAGCCACGAGCAGTACTTC. Translating it yields CASSSTGSHEQYF.

The chain couples TRBV27 to TRBJ2-2, with TRBD1 as a possible D gene (5 bases). Trimming left V 6 bases short and J 5 bases short, with 25 bases between. Germline V lookup: CDR1 MNHEY, CDR2 SMNVEV (reference sequence). This CDR3 contains 18 residues. CDR3 loop: CASRPLLTGFVGTGELFF. The CDR3 bases are TGTGCCAGCAGACCACTACTAACAGGTTTTGTAGGAACCGGGGAGCTGTTTTTT.

The V and J genes are TRBV30 and TRBJ1-6; D is uncertain. Trimming pared 1 base from V and 9 bases from J, leaving 16 bases between. This CDR3 region has 15 residues. Per germline, CDR1 GTSNPN and CDR2 SVGIG (reference sequence). The CDR3 nucleotides are TGTGCCTGGAGTGACCACCCGGCAGGAAGTTCACCCCTCCACTTT. Translating it yields CAWSDHPAGSSPLHF.

This clone was seen only a few times. The chain employs TRBV19 and TRBJ2-2; 11 bases line up with TRBD2. V lost 5 bases and J lost 4; bases outside the gene matches: 3. CDR3 length: 15 residues. Germline V lookup: CDR1 LNHDA, CDR2 SQIVND (reference sequence). This CDR3 reads CASSPGTSGTGELFF. CDR3 DNA: TGTGCCAGTAGTCCCGGGACTAGCGGCACCGGGGAGCTGTTTTTT.